This T cell receptor (beta chain) was profiled in a study of blood T cell repertoires in COVID-19. In the study overall: Nucleic acid was either cDNA or gDNA, and it came from T cells, B-cell-depleted T cells, or PBMCs.

Here immunoSEQ multiplex PCR was the method, and the copy in TCRdb shows in-frame clones only, minus some. The table records around 200,000 clones, roughly 88% of them present only once. V shed 2 bases and J 1 base; nucleotides not matched to a gene: 5. The CDR3 has 16 residues. Germline CDR1 MNHEY, CDR2 SVGAGI. The sequence was collected from a human donor with active or convalescent COVID-19. The donor label of this sample is uncertain. The sequencing sample was made of peripheral blood. The rearrangement uses TRBV6-5 and TRBJ2-5; 9 bases are shared with TRBD2. The CDR3 DNA reads as TGTGCCAGCAGTTACGGATCTAGCGGGATCCAAGAGACCCAGTACTTC. Encoded protein: CASSYGSSGIQETQYF.